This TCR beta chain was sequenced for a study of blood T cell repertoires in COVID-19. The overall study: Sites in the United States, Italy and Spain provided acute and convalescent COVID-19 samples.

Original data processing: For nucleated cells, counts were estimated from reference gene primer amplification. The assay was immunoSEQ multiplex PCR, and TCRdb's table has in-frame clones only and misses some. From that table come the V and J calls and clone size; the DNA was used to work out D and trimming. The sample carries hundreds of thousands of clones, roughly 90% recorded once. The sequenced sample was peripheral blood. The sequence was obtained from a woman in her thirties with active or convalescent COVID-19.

CDR3 amino acids: CASSEPSLNTEAFF. The CDR3 nucleotides are TGTGCCAGCAGTGAGCCTAGCTTGAACACTGAAGCTTTCTTT. This chain connects TRBV6-1 to TRBJ1-1, with D uncertain. Trimming shortened V by 3 bases and J by 0 bases, and 8 bases separated the two germline ends. Germline CDR1 is MNHNS and CDR2 is SASEGT. The CDR3 totals 14 residues.